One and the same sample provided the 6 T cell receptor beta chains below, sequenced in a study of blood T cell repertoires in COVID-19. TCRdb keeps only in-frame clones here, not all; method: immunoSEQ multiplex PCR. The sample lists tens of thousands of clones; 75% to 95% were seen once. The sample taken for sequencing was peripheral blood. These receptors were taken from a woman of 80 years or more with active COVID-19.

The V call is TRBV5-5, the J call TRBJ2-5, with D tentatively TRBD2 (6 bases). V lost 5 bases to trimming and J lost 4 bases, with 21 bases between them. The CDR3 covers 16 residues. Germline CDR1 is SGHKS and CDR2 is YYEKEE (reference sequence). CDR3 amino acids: CASRLEGQLIGETQYF. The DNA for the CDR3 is TGTGCCAGCAGACTGGAGGGGCAGTTGATCGGAGAGACCCAGTACTTC.

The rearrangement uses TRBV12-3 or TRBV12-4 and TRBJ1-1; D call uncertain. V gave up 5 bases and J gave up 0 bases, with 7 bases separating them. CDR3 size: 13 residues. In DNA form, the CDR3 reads TGTGCCAGCAGTAACTCACTGAACACTGAAGCTTTCTTT. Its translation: CASSNSLNTEAFF.

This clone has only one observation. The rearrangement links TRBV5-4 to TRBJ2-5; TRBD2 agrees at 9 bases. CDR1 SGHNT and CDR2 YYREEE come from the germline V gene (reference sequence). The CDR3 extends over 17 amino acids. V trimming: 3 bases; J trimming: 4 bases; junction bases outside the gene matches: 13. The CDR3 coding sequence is TGTGCCAGCAGCTCGCCGGGGAGTCGCGGGGGGGCAGAGACCCAGTACTTC. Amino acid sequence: CASSSPGSRGGAETQYF.

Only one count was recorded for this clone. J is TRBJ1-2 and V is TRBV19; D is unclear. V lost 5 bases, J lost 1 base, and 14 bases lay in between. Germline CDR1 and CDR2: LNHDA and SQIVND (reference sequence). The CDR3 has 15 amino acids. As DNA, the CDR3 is TGTGCCAGTAGTTTCTGGGAGAACTATAACTATGGCTACACCTTC. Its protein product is CASSFWENYNYGYTF.

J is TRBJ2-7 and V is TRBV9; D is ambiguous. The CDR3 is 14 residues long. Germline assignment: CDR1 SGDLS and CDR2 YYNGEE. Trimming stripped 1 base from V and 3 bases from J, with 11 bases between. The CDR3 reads CASSVSPTDYEQYF. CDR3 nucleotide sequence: TGTGCCAGCAGCGTATCTCCTACAGACTACGAGCAGTACTTC.

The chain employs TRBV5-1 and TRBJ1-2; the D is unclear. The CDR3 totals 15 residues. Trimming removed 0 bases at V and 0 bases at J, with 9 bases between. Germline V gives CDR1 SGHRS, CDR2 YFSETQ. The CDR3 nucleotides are TGCGCCAGCAGCTTGGATGCCAGGACTAACTATGGCTACACCTTC. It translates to CASSLDARTNYGYTF.